This T cell receptor (beta chain) is drawn from a study of response to subunit inactivated influenza vaccine. Using its own MiXCR run on the RT-PCR reads, TCRdb lists one record per CDR3 protein. The data hold around 570,000 distinct CDR3 sequences, with approximately 11% observed a single time. V lost 0 bases and J lost 0, with 10 bases in between. The CDR3 contains 17 residues. The V gene's germline CDR1 is SGHRS and CDR2 YFSETQ. The same data also went into a second study, on T cells expressing NK-cell markers. In that study: UMI-tagged 5'RACE template switching yielded the TCR beta cDNA. Sorted CD3+CD56-NKG2C+, CD3+CD56+NKG2C+ and CD3+CD56+NKG2C- T cells supplied the TCR beta repertoires. One of the eight sequenced donors was seronegative, whereas the other seven were HCMV-seropositive. In several donors, these clonotypes also led the CD3+CD56-NKG2C+ fraction.

Source: PBMCs from blood, taken on the day of vaccination. The rearrangement links TRBV5-1 to TRBJ2-6; D gene unclear. The sequence was obtained from a man between 50 and 59 years old who received an inactivated influenza vaccine. The CDR3 DNA sequence: TGCGCCAGCAGCTTGGGTACAGCATCCTCTGGGGCCAACGTCCTGACTTTC. Translation gives CASSLGTASSGANVLTF.